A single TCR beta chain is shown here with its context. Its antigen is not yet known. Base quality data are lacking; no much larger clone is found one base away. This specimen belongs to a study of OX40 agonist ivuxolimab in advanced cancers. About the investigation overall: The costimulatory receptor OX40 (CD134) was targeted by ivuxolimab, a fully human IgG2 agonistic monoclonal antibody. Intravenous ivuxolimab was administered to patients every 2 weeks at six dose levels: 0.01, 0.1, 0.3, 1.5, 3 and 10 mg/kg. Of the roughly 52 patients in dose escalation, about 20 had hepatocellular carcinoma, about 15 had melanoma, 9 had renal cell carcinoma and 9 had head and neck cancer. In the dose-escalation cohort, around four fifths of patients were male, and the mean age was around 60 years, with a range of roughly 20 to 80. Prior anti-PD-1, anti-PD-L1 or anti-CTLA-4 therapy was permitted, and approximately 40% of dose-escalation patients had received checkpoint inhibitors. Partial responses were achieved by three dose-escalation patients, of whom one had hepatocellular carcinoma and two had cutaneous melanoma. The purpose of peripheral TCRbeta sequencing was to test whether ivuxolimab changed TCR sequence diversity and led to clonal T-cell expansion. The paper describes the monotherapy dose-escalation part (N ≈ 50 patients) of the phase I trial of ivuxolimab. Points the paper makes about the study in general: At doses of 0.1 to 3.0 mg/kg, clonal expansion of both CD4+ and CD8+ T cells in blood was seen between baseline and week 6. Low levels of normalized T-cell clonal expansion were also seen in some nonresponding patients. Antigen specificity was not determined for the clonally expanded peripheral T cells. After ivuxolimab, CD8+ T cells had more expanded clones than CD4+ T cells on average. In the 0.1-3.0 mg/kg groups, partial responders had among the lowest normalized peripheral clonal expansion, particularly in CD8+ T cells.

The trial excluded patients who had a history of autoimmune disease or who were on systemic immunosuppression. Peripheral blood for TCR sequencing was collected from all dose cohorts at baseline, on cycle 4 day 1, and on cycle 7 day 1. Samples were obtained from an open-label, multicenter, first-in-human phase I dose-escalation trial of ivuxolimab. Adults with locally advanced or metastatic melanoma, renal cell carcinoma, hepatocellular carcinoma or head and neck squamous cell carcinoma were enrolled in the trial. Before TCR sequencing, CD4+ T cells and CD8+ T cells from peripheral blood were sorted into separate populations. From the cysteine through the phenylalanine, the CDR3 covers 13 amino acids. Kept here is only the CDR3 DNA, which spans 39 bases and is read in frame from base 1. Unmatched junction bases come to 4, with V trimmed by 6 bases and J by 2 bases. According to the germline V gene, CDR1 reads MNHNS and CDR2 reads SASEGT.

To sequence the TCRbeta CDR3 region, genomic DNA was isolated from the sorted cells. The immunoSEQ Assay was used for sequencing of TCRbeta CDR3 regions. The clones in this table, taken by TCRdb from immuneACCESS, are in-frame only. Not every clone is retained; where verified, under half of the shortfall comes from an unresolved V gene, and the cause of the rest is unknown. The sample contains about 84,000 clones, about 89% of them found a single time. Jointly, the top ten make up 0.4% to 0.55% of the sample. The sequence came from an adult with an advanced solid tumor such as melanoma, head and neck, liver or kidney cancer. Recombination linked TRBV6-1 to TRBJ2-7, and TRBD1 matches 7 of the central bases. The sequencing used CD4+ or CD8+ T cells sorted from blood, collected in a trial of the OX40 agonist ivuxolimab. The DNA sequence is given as TGTGCCAGCAGGTGGACAGGAGCCTACGAGCAGTACTTC. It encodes CASRWTGAYEQYF.